This T cell receptor (beta chain) came from a study of Graves' ophthalmopathy and Graves' hyperthyroidism. Amplified TCR beta CDR3 regions were obtained using RNA transcripts as template. The workflow started with a first-round RT-PCR run with HTBI primers and then moved on to a second-round multiplex PCR. TCRdb re-called the multiplex PCR reads with MiXCR, one entry per CDR3 protein. The sample shows hundreds of thousands of distinct CDR3 sequences, roughly 14% of them seen only once. There are many counts of this clonotype. Pregnant or lactating patients and those with other autoimmune diseases or uncontrolled infections were excluded. The CDR3 loop spans 14 amino acids. The germline CDR1 and CDR2 sequences are DFQATT and SNEGSKA (reference sequence). Trimming took off 6 bases at V and 6 bases at J, with 20 bases between the two ends.

The chain joins TRBV20-1 to TRBJ1-1; D is undetermined. Sequenced input: blood. This TCR was sampled from a woman aged 25 to 39 with Graves' ophthalmopathy. Here the CDR3 reads CSARTLRQHAEAFF. CDR3 nucleotide sequence: TGCAGTGCGAGAACCCTGCGGCAGCATGCTGAAGCTTTCTTT.